One and the same sample provided the 8 T cell receptor beta chains below, sequenced in a study of blood T cells in healthy people across ages. Primed by a sample-barcoded 5' primer and a J-beta primer mix, a second PCR proceeded for roughly 7 to 11 cycles. TCRdb reprocessed the 5' RACE reads with MiXCR, giving one entry per CDR3 protein. The table has over 1.5 million distinct CDR3 sequences, around half seen once. The sample taken for sequencing was blood. The receptor source for this set is a middle-aged woman in good health.

This chain links TRBV3-1 with TRBJ2-5, with D possibly TRBD2 on 6 matching bases. The DNA end favors TRBJ2-7, so the J call may be wrong. This CDR3 comprises 14 residues. Germline V CDR1 and CDR2: LGHDT, YNNKEL (reference sequence). The CDR3 here is CASSPGEAIYEQYF. DNA of the CDR3: TGTGCCAGCAGCCCGGGAGAAGCGATCTACGAGCAGTACTTC.

This clonotype was seen a handful of times. V usage is TRBV3-1 and J usage is TRBJ2-5; the D is unclear. Trimming shortened V by 1 base and J by 5 bases, and 14 bases separated the two germline ends. The CDR3 runs 15 residues. Germline V gene lookup returns CDR1 LGHDT and CDR2 YNNKEL (reference sequence). As DNA, the CDR3 is TGTGCCAGCAGCCAAGGGCCCGCCAAGGGTGAGACCCAGTACTTC. This encodes CASSQGPAKGETQYF.

The chain employs TRBV4-1 and TRBJ2-7; 7 bases agree with TRBD1. Unmatched junction bases numbered 12, after V lost 4 bases and J lost 3 bases. The germline gives CDR1 MGHRA, CDR2 YSYEKL. The length of the CDR3 is 16 residues. The CDR3 region has the DNA TGCGCCAGCAGCCCCGCGAGGGGGCCCCCGTTCTACGAGCAGTACTTC. Residues: CASSPARGPPFYEQYF.

The table lists this clonotype with a few counts. This chain joins TRBV6-5 and TRBJ2-7; D gene unclear. There are 15 residues in the CDR3. The ends were cut back, 3 bases at V and 4 bases at J, with 16 bases in the middle. Germline V gene sequence: CDR1 MNHEY, CDR2 SVGAGI. For the CDR3, the DNA is TGTGCCAGCAGTTATTCGGACGGTGGGCCTTACGAGCAGTACTTC. Translation gives CASSYSDGGPYEQYF.

This chain connects TRBV12-3 or TRBV12-4 to TRBJ2-5; D gene unclear. This CDR3 has 13 amino acids. Trimming pared 4 bases from V and 5 bases from J, leaving 11 bases between. CDR3 loop: CASSSGFTETQYF. Here the CDR3 DNA reads TGTGCCAGCAGTTCCGGATTCACGGAGACCCAGTACTTC.

This clonotype was observed a few times. This rearrangement joins TRBV20-1 to TRBJ2-5; no clear D gene. With the DNA end fitting TRBJ2-7 better, the J assignment may be wrong. Germline assignment: CDR1 DFQATT and CDR2 SNEGSKA (reference sequence). The CDR3 contains 11 residues. CDR3 sequence: CSARVVREQYF. The CDR3, as DNA: TGCAGTGCTAGAGTCGTCCGCGAGCAGTACTTC.

The sample holds a few counts of this clonotype. The genes are TRBV20-1 and TRBJ2-4; TRBD1 agrees at 7 bases. This CDR3 spans 15 amino acids. Trimming removed 2 bases from V and 0 bases from J; junction bases left unmatched: 4. The V gene's germline CDR1 is DFQATT and CDR2 SNEGSKA (reference sequence). CDR3 sequence: CSARYPGGAKNIQYF. For the CDR3, the DNA is TGCAGTGCTAGATATCCAGGGGGAGCCAAAAACATTCAGTACTTC.

This clonotype was seen a handful of times. The chain couples TRBV18 to TRBJ2-5, with D tentatively TRBD2 (7 bases). The CDR3 covers 17 residues. The V gene's germline CDR1 is KGHSH and CDR2 LQKENI. V was clipped by 3 bases and J by 4 bases, with 21 bases between them. This CDR3 reads CASSPFPPQGGGETQYF. CDR3 DNA: TGTGCCAGCTCACCGTTCCCCCCACAGGGCGGGGGAGAGACCCAGTACTTC.